One and the same sample provided the 2 T cell receptor beta chains below, sequenced in a study of patients and donors after allogeneic stem cell transplantation. In TCRdb, the RT-PCR reads were re-called with MiXCR into one record per CDR3 protein. The sample has about 960,000 distinct CDR3 sequences; roughly 18% are singletons. The sample taken for sequencing was blood, either unsorted or a sorted T cell fraction (not recorded which). The source is a human donor who was either an allogeneic HSCT recipient or a stem cell or donor lymphocyte infusion donor (not recorded which). It is not recorded whose cells these are; they may come from a transplant donor.

This chain links TRBV19 with TRBJ1-1, with 8 nucleotides matching TRBD1. The CDR3 extends over 15 amino acids. CDR1 is LNHDA, CDR2 SQIVND, per germline (reference sequence). Unmatched junction bases numbered 5, after V lost 4 bases and J lost 1 base. CDR3 protein: CASSTQGTGNTEAFF. CDR3 DNA sequence: TGTGCCAGTAGTACCCAGGGGACAGGGAACACTGAAGCTTTCTTT.

The chain carries TRBV5-1 and TRBJ2-5; either TRBD1 or TRBD2 may fit D (6 bases each). The CDR3 runs 15 residues. The germline V and J ends were trimmed by 0 bases and 4 bases, with 13 bases remaining between them. CDR1 and CDR2 (germline): SGHRS, YFSETQ. Here the CDR3 DNA reads TGCGCCAGCAGCTTGGATTCGGGGGCGAGAGAGACCCAGTACTTC. Translation gives CASSLDSGARETQYF.